The rows below give T cell receptor beta chains drawn from one sample of a study of blood T cell repertoires in COVID-19. Generated by immunoSEQ multiplex PCR, the TCRdb table keeps only in-frame clones and is missing some. The sample has about 33,000 clones; about 91% are singletons. The sample comprised peripheral blood. The receptors derive from a human donor in a cohort sampled during active COVID-19. CDR3s include the opening cysteine and the closing phenylalanine or tryptophan. The order of the fields is CDR3 protein, CDR3 DNA, V gene, clone size, D gene, J gene. The D gene is left open where the match is weak. Part of the rows lack a size; the others show once, few, many or a class for expanded clones.

CDR3: CASSGDRTSGNTIYF
DNA: TGTGCCAGCAGCGGGGACAGGACTTCTGGAAACACCATATATTTT
V: TRBV2
size: once
D: TRBD1
J: TRBJ1-3

CDR3: CASSSHREIHEQYF
DNA: TGTGCCAGCAGTTCCCATCGGGAGATCCACGAGCAGTACTTC
V: TRBV27
size: .
D: .
J: TRBJ2-7

CDR3: CASIPRLAGGPLDTQYF
DNA: TGTGCCAGCATCCCTAGGCTAGCGGGAGGGCCTCTAGATACGCAGTATTTT
V: TRBV27
size: .
D: TRBD2
J: TRBJ2-3

CDR3: CASSDLRSSVDNEQFF
DNA: TGTGCCAGCAGCGACCTACGGTCTAGCGTAGACAATGAGCAGTTCTTC
V: TRBV7-8
size: .
D: .
J: TRBJ2-1

CDR3: CASSPRLAGGADTQYF
DNA: TGTGCCAGCAGCCCGCGACTAGCGGGGGGTGCAGATACGCAGTATTTT
V: TRBV3-1/TRBV3-2
size: .
D: TRBD2
J: TRBJ2-3

CDR3: CASSRRTSSFQETQYF
DNA: TGTGCCAGCAGCCGTCGGACTAGCAGCTTCCAAGAGACCCAGTACTTC
V: TRBV3-1/TRBV3-2
size: .
D: TRBD2
J: TRBJ2-5

CDR3: CASSSPLRGLRGNQPQHF
DNA: TGTGCCAGCAGTTCCCCTCTCCGAGGGCTTCGGGGCAATCAGCCCCAGCATTTT
V: TRBV28
size: .
D: .
J: TRBJ1-5

CDR3: CASSLTEPQPQHF
DNA: TGTGCCAGCAGCTTAACGGAGCCCCAGCCCCAGCATTTT
V: TRBV7-9
size: .
D: .
J: TRBJ1-5

CDR3: CSVAGTGGEKLFF
DNA: TGCAGCGTCGCCGGGACAGGGGGCGAAAAACTGTTTTTT
V: TRBV29-1
size: .
D: TRBD1
J: TRBJ1-4

CDR3: CASTLGKDRENQPQHF
DNA: TGTGCCAGCACCCTTGGGAAGGACAGGGAAAATCAGCCCCAGCATTTT
V: TRBV6-6
size: .
D: TRBD1
J: TRBJ1-5

CDR3: CASSSLEGLRTDTQYF
DNA: TGCGCCAGCAGCTCCCTAGAAGGACTACGCACAGATACGCAGTATTTT
V: TRBV5-1
size: .
D: .
J: TRBJ2-3

CDR3: CASSLTGGRGEAFF
DNA: TGTGCCAGCAGTTTGACAGGGGGAAGGGGTGAAGCTTTCTTT
V: TRBV28
size: .
D: TRBD1
J: TRBJ1-1

CDR3: CASKPRRGFRTDTQYF
DNA: TGTGCTAGCAAACCGCGCCGGGGATTCCGCACAGATACGCAGTATTTT
V: TRBV7-7
size: .
D: .
J: TRBJ2-3

CDR3: CASKPDRGGGYTF
DNA: TGTGCCAGCAAACCCGACAGGGGTGGCGGCTACACCTTC
V: TRBV28
size: .
D: TRBD1
J: TRBJ1-2

CDR3: CASSYGTNNQPQHF
DNA: TGTGCCAGCAGTTACGGGACAAACAATCAGCCCCAGCATTTT
V: TRBV6-2/TRBV6-3
size: few
D: .
J: TRBJ1-5

CDR3: CASSPRTGRPYEQYF
DNA: TGTGCCAGCTCACCACGGACAGGGCGCCCCTACGAGCAGTACTTC
V: TRBV18
size: once
D: TRBD1
J: TRBJ2-7

CDR3: CASSFSKINEQFF
DNA: TGTGCCAGCAGCTTTAGTAAGATCAATGAGCAGTTCTTC
V: TRBV13
size: .
D: .
J: TRBJ2-1

CDR3: CASIAHRGLLEQFF
DNA: TGTGCCAGCATCGCTCACAGGGGGCTTCTTGAGCAGTTCTTC
V: TRBV28
size: .
D: TRBD1
J: TRBJ2-1